Listed here are 2 T cell receptor beta chains from one sample, sequenced in a study of cytomegalovirus exposure and HLA in healthy donors. The study ran its PCR with 60 Vbeta and 13 Jbeta primers. Profiled with immunoSEQ multiplex PCR; TCRdb holds only in-frame clones, not every one. The data contain over 65,000 clones, 65% to 85% of them singletons. The sequencing sample was made of PBMCs. The source is a man aged 50-60 years in good health and CMV-seronegative.

The V gene is TRBV4-1, the J gene TRBJ2-7; D possibly corresponds to TRBD2 (6 bases). Germline assignment: CDR1 MGHRA and CDR2 YSYEKL. V lost 8 bases and J 3 bases, leaving 20 bases between the germline ends. This CDR3 spans 15 amino acids. Here the CDR3 DNA reads TGCGCCAGCTCGGCCCCGGGGGACGGAATCTACGAGCAGTACTTC. Protein product: CASSAPGDGIYEQYF.

The J gene is TRBJ2-2, the V gene TRBV7-9; D not certain. Germline CDR1 is SEHNR and CDR2 is FQNEAQ (reference sequence). V lost 1 base, J lost 3 bases, and 9 bases lay in between. The CDR3 loop spans 15 amino acids. CDR3 loop: CASSLGEVHTGELFF. The CDR3 nucleotides read TGTGCCAGCAGCTTAGGAGAGGTTCACACCGGGGAGCTGTTTTTT.